These 6 T cell receptor beta chains came from one sample sequenced in a study of molecular identifiers for immune sequencing clone quantification listed by TCRdb under 2018. Library preparation employed PCR. The instrument was an Illumina HiSeq 4000. Starting from the raw public reads, TCRdb applied fastp trimming at Q25, assembled clones with MiXCR and retained in-frame beta chains. For every CDR3 protein sequence, its rows merge into one entry that carries the most common genes and DNA. In all, the sample holds roughly 90,000 distinct CDR3 sequences, and under 20% of those were seen once. The ten largest clones add up to around 0.88% of the sample. Sequenced material: naive CD8+ T cells from blood, with Jurkat cell RNA spiked in. What this sample's cell subset or site label stands for: FACS-sorted CD8+CD4-CCR7+CD45RA+ naive T cells. All receptors come from a human donor in good health. Some libraries in this study had Jurkat cell RNA spiked in.

The table lists this clonotype with a few counts. The chain couples TRBV30 to TRBJ1-4; weak D call: TRBD1 (6 bases). CDR3 length: 15 amino acids. V lost 1 base to trimming and J lost 8 bases, with 17 bases between them. The V gene's germline CDR1 is GTSNPN and CDR2 SVGIG (reference sequence). CDR3 nucleotides: TGTGCCTGGAGTGCCCCACAGGGAAGGAGGGAAAAACTGTTTTTT. Residues: CAWSAPQGRREKLFF.

At least ten counts were recorded for this clonotype. The chain links TRBV4-1 to TRBJ2-7, with 8 positions matching TRBD1. V lost 4 bases and J lost 5; bases outside the gene matches: 4. Germline CDR1 reads MGHRA; CDR2 reads YSYEKL. The CDR3 has 13 residues. CDR3 nucleotides: TGCGCCAGCAGCCCCGGACAGGGAAACGAGCAGTACTTC. Residues: CASSPGQGNEQYF.

This clonotype occurred many times. This chain uses TRBV4-1 with TRBJ2-2, with no clear D. In germline, CDR1 is MGHRA, CDR2 YSYEKL. The CDR3 runs to 12 residues. Trimming removed 5 bases at V and 1 base at J, with 2 bases between. CDR3 coding DNA: TGCGCCAGCAGCAAGAACACCGGGGAGCTGTTTTTT. Protein product: CASSKNTGELFF.

This clonotype was seen ten or more times. This chain joins TRBV28 and TRBJ2-1; D is ambiguous. V was shortened by 3 bases and J by 6 bases, with 6 bases between the two germline ends. Germline V CDR1 and CDR2: MDHEN, SYDVKM. CDR3 size: 12 residues. CDR3 loop: CASSFMGNEQFF. In DNA, the CDR3 is TGTGCCAGCAGTTTTATGGGCAATGAGCAGTTCTTC.

This clonotype was picked up many times. The V gene is TRBV27, the J gene TRBJ2-1, with a weak D call TRBD2 (7 bases). Germline V gene data show CDR1 as MNHEY and CDR2 as SMNVEV (reference sequence). The CDR3 has 17 amino acids. V dropped 2 bases and J dropped 2 bases, with 16 bases sitting between them. The CDR3 protein is CASSLLLAEGAYNEQFF. The DNA for the CDR3 is TGTGCCAGCAGTTTACTTCTAGCGGAGGGGGCCTACAATGAGCAGTTCTTC.

This clonotype was counted at least ten times. The CDR3 spells CASSIVTGGHEQFF. Here the CDR3 DNA reads TGTGCCAGTAGTATCGTAACAGGGGGTCATGAGCAGTTCTTC. The rearrangement links TRBV19 to TRBJ2-1; 8 bases agree with TRBD1. Per the germline V gene, CDR1 is LNHDA and CDR2 is SQIVND (reference sequence). The CDR3 extends over 14 amino acids. The junction had 6 bases not matched to a gene; V was cut back by 3 bases and J by 8 bases.